Listed below are T cell receptor beta chains from one sample, sequenced in a study of technical replicates of blood from several donors. Data came from immunoSEQ multiplex PCR; TCRdb stores just in-frame clones and leaves some out. This sample carries 85,000 to 100,000 clones, about 94% of them seen once, and the ten largest clones take 0.2% to 0.25%. What was sequenced was T cells isolated from PBMCs. The receptors were sampled from a human donor in good health. CDR3s leave out the opening cysteine and the closing phenylalanine or tryptophan. The D gene is left open where the match is weak. Only part of the rows carry a size: once, few, many, or a class if the clone is expanded.

v_gene: TRBV5-6; len: 13; j_gene: TRBJ2-5; d_gene: TRBD2; abundance: .; CDR3aa: ASSSPGLAQETQY
v_gene: TRBV5-1; len: 12; j_gene: TRBJ2-1; d_gene: TRBD2; abundance: .; CDR3aa: ASSLLAGANEQF
v_gene: TRBV5-1; len: 15; j_gene: TRBJ1-2; d_gene: TRBD1; abundance: .; CDR3aa: ASSLPGQAEAFYGYT
v_gene: TRBV9; len: 14; j_gene: TRBJ2-3; d_gene: .; abundance: once; CDR3aa: ASSVDRVRSTDTQY
v_gene: TRBV28; len: 15; j_gene: TRBJ1-1; d_gene: .; abundance: .; CDR3aa: ASGKVDGRFMNTEAF
v_gene: TRBV27; len: 13; j_gene: TRBJ2-2; d_gene: .; abundance: .; CDR3aa: ASSPYTRGNGELF
v_gene: TRBV27; len: 12; j_gene: TRBJ2-1; d_gene: TRBD2; abundance: .; CDR3aa: ASSYGLAVGEQF
v_gene: TRBV5-1; len: 18; j_gene: TRBJ2-7; d_gene: .; abundance: .; CDR3aa: ASSLLAGKLGLPLLYEQY
v_gene: TRBV4-1; len: 16; j_gene: TRBJ2-3; d_gene: TRBD2; abundance: .; CDR3aa: ASSHPGARLARTDTQY
v_gene: TRBV9; len: 10; j_gene: TRBJ2-5; d_gene: .; abundance: .; CDR3aa: ASSVGGETQY
v_gene: TRBV28; len: 10; j_gene: TRBJ2-7; d_gene: .; abundance: .; CDR3aa: ASSFSGNEQY
v_gene: TRBV27; len: 12; j_gene: TRBJ2-2; d_gene: .; abundance: .; CDR3aa: ASSSFTGPGELF
v_gene: TRBV9; len: 15; j_gene: TRBJ2-7; d_gene: TRBD1; abundance: .; CDR3aa: ASSVGLRTGPEYEQY
v_gene: TRBV11-2; len: 14; j_gene: TRBJ2-1; d_gene: TRBD2; abundance: .; CDR3aa: ASSLGGGGHDNEQF
v_gene: TRBV28; len: 12; j_gene: TRBJ1-1; d_gene: .; abundance: .; CDR3aa: ASSFMAPDRMAF
v_gene: TRBV19; len: 12; j_gene: TRBJ2-7; d_gene: .; abundance: .; CDR3aa: ASSMGPAGYEQY
v_gene: TRBV2; len: 9; j_gene: TRBJ1-2; d_gene: .; abundance: .; CDR3aa: ASSPRVGYT
v_gene: TRBV29-1; len: 11; j_gene: TRBJ2-1; d_gene: TRBD2; abundance: once; CDR3aa: SVEGASGSRQF
v_gene: TRBV9; len: 11; j_gene: TRBJ2-5; d_gene: TRBD2; abundance: .; CDR3aa: ASSGQTSGGPH
v_gene: TRBV13; len: 12; j_gene: TRBJ1-1; d_gene: .; abundance: .; CDR3aa: ASSLARGSTEAF
v_gene: TRBV5-6; len: 16; j_gene: TRBJ2-2; d_gene: TRBD1; abundance: .; CDR3aa: ASSLRDRGQRNTGELF
v_gene: TRBV9; len: 12; j_gene: TRBJ2-1; d_gene: .; abundance: .; CDR3aa: ASSATGLYNEQF